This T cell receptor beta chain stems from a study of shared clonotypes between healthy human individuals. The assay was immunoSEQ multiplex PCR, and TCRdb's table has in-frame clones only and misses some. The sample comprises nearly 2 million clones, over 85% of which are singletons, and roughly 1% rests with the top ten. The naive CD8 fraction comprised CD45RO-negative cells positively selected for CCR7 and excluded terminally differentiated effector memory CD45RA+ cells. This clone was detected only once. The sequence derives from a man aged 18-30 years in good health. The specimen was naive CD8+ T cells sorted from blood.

CDR3 DNA sequence: TGTGCCACCAGCAGAGAAAAGGAGGGACGGTCACCCCTCCACTTT. This encodes CATSREKEGRSPLHF. V is TRBV15 and J is TRBJ1-6; possibly TRBD1 for D (5 bases). Germline V gene data show CDR1 as LNHNV and CDR2 as YYDKDF (reference sequence). The CDR3 is 15 residues long. The V end was cut by 0 bases, the J end by 10 bases, with 13 bases between.